The rows below give T cell receptor beta chains drawn from one sample of a study of patients and donors after allogeneic stem cell transplantation. TCRdb redid the calling of the RT-PCR reads with MiXCR, one entry per CDR3 protein. This sample has about 150,000 distinct CDR3 sequences, with approximately 35% found just once. The sequencing input was blood, either unsorted or a sorted T cell fraction (not recorded which). The source is a human donor who was either an allogeneic HSCT recipient or a stem cell or donor lymphocyte infusion donor (not recorded which). It is not recorded whose cells these are; they may come from a transplant donor. Each CDR3 is given with its conserved first and last residue. The D gene is left open where the match is weak. Size is stated for part of the rows, as once, few or many counts, or as a class when the clone is expanded.

J	D	V	size	DNA	CDR3
TRBJ1-2	NA	TRBV12-5	few	TGTGCTAGTGGTCCAACCACAGGCTCTATGGGCTACACCTTC	CASGPTTGSMGYTF
TRBJ2-3	TRBD1	TRBV11-2	few	TGTGCCAGCAGCTCTGAGGACAGGGCGCTATATACGCAGTATTTT	CASSSEDRALYTQYF
TRBJ1-5	NA	TRBV12-3/TRBV12-4	once	TGTGCCAGCAGTTTAGGAGACAGAACTTGGGAGCCCCAGCATTTT	CASSLGDRTWEPQHF
TRBJ1-2	NA	TRBV6-5	NA	TGTGCCAGCAGTTACTCGAAGTGGGGTGGCTACACCTTC	CASSYSKWGGYTF
TRBJ2-2	TRBD2	TRBV12-3/TRBV12-4	NA	TGTGCCAGCAGCTCGGGACTAGCGGGGGGCGGGGAGCTGTTTTTT	CASSSGLAGGGELFF
TRBJ2-1	NA	TRBV29-1	NA	TGCAGCGTTGAACACGACAGACTCAATGAGCAGTTCTTC	CSVEHDRLNEQFF
TRBJ1-1	NA	TRBV12-3/TRBV12-4	NA	TGTGCCAGCAGAAGAGGGGACTGGAACACTGAAGCTTTCTTT	CASRRGDWNTEAFF
TRBJ2-2	TRBD1	TRBV2	few	TGTGCCAGCAGCGGGGACAGGGGGACAACGAACACCGGGGAGCTGTTTTTT	CASSGDRGTTNTGELFF
TRBJ2-5	TRBD2	TRBV7-6	NA	TGTGCCAGCAGCTTTACCCCGACTAGCGGCCCACAAGAGACCCAGTACTTC	CASSFTPTSGPQETQYF
TRBJ2-1	NA	TRBV7-2	NA	TGTGCCAGCAGCCCGTCCTGGGGGGTCTACAATGAGCAGTTCTTC	CASSPSWGVYNEQFF
TRBJ2-1	TRBD1	TRBV6-2/TRBV6-3	NA	TGTGCCAGCAGAGGACAGGAGCGAGACAATGAGCAGTTCTTC	CASRGQERDNEQFF
TRBJ2-5	NA	TRBV2	NA	TGTGCCAGCAGTGAACGGGCCAGGGAGACCCAGTACTTC	CASSERARETQYF
TRBJ1-1	NA	TRBV29-1	NA	TGCAGCGTTGAACCCCCTCATGGCGCGGAGCGGCGAGCTTTCTTT	CSVEPPHGAERRAFF
TRBJ1-1	NA	TRBV29-1	NA	TGCAGCGCTGAGGCAGCCTTAGGGGCTTTCTTT	CSAEAALGAFF
TRBJ1-5	NA	TRBV24-1	few	TGTGCCACCAGTGATTTGAACGGCCGAGAAATCGGACAGCCCCAGCATTTT	CATSDLNGREIGQPQHF
TRBJ1-1	NA	TRBV12-3/TRBV12-4	few	TGTGCCAGCAGCCCGAAGTCTGAAGCTTTCTTT	CASSPKSEAFF
TRBJ1-2	TRBD1	TRBV3-1	NA	TGTGCCAGCAGCCAAGATTGGCGACAGGGAGCTAGGGATGGCTACACCTTC	CASSQDWRQGARDGYTF
TRBJ1-6	TRBD1	TRBV15	few	TGTGCCACCAGCAGAGATCGTCAGGGGGCCGGTTCACCCCTCCACTTT	CATSRDRQGAGSPLHF
TRBJ1-5	NA	TRBV12-3/TRBV12-4	NA	TGTGCCAGCAGTTTAGTTCCGCCGTGGGCCCAGCATTTT	CASSLVPPWAQHF
TRBJ2-5	NA	TRBV29-1	NA	TGCAGCGTTCGGGGGTACCAAGAGACCCAGTACTTC	CSVRGYQETQYF
TRBJ2-7	NA	TRBV27	NA	TGTGCCAGCAGTTTGAAGTGGGGGTCTGCGTACGAGCAGTACTTC	CASSLKWGSAYEQYF
TRBJ1-5	NA	TRBV6-2/TRBV6-3	NA	TGTGCCAGCAGTCCCACAGGGCCCAATCAGCCCCAGCATTTT	CASSPTGPNQPQHF
TRBJ2-2	TRBD1	TRBV6-2/TRBV6-3	few	TGTGCCAGCAGTACCCCGGACAGGGTTGTAACCGGGGAGCTGTTTTTT	CASSTPDRVVTGELFF
TRBJ1-2	NA	TRBV20-1	NA	TGCAGTGCTAAAACAGGGTGGCATGGCTACACCTTC	CSAKTGWHGYTF
TRBJ1-4	TRBD1	TRBV7-9	many	TGTGCCAGCAGCACGTCGACAGGGTTGGATGAAAAACTGTTTTTT	CASSTSTGLDEKLFF
TRBJ2-1	NA	TRBV11-2	NA	TGTGCCAGCAGCTTAGATGGGGGGACAACTGAGCAGTTCTTC	CASSLDGGTTEQFF
TRBJ2-7	TRBD1	TRBV7-6	NA	TGTGCCAGCAGCTTAAGAAGGGACAGCTCCTACGAGCAGTACTTC	CASSLRRDSSYEQYF
TRBJ1-6	NA	TRBV7-3	NA	TGTGCCAGCAGCCTGGGACTCAGTAATTCACCCCTCCACTTT	CASSLGLSNSPLHF
TRBJ1-2	NA	TRBV7-9	few	TGTGCCAGCAGCTTATTACTCACTTTTAACTATGGCTACACCTTC	CASSLLLTFNYGYTF